Each of the 9 T cell receptor beta chains below was sequenced from the same sample in a study of T cell repertoires in cytomegalovirus infection. Their antigens are not known. TCRdb ran MiXCR on the reads and lists one entry per CDR3 protein. This table holds approximately 910,000 distinct CDR3 sequences, 30% to 40% found once. This material consisted of cultured CD8+ T cells from PBMCs, taken from culture after CMV antigen stimulation. Every receptor here comes from a human donor in good health (CMV status not recorded). Some clones in this sample may be carry-over from other donors' samples.

This clonotype was detected ten times or more. The chain is built from TRBV9 and TRBJ1-3; D gene uncertain. The CDR3 sequence is 16 residues long. Germline V gene data show CDR1 as SGDLS and CDR2 as YYNGEE. V lost 0 bases and J 2 bases, leaving 12 bases between the germline ends. The CDR3 loop is CASSVEVGSTGNTIYF. CDR3 DNA sequence: TGTGCCAGCAGCGTAGAGGTGGGCAGCACTGGAAACACCATATATTTT.

The chain joins TRBV27 to TRBJ2-1; D is uncertain. CDR1 MNHEY and CDR2 SMNVEV come from the germline V gene (reference sequence). The CDR3 contains 16 residues. V lost 1 base, J lost 0 bases, and 10 bases lay in between. The CDR3, as DNA: TGTGCCAGCAGTTTATTGGGCCCGAGCTCCTACAATGAGCAGTTCTTC. Encoded protein: CASSLLGPSSYNEQFF.

This rearrangement joins TRBV19 to TRBJ2-1; tentatively, D is TRBD2 (5 bases). Germline loops: CDR1 LNHDA, CDR2 SQIVND (reference sequence). V lost 10 bases, J lost 1 base, and 17 bases lay in between. The CDR3 extends over 15 amino acids. The CDR3 bases are TGTGCCACCCCTTGGCTAGCCGCTTCCTACAATGAGCAGTTCTTC. Amino acid sequence: CATPWLAASYNEQFF.

The V and J genes are TRBV7-6 and TRBJ1-5; D is perhaps TRBD1 (5 bases). Germline assignment: CDR1 SGHVS and CDR2 FNYEAQ. V was trimmed by 5 bases and J by 6 bases, leaving 17 bases between them. The CDR3 length is 15 residues. The CDR3 DNA is TGTGCCAGCAGCGTATCGGGGGATCCGGGTCAGCCCCAGCATTTT. It specifies CASSVSGDPGQPQHF.

This chain connects TRBV10-3 to TRBJ1-2; 10 positions match TRBD1. The J segment lost 4 bases and the V segment lost 0 bases, leaving 11 bases of the junction unmatched. The germline V gene encodes CDR1 ENHRY and CDR2 SYGVKD. This CDR3 comprises 18 residues. The CDR3 loop is CAISESGTGALPRYGYTF. The CDR3 DNA sequence: TGTGCCATCAGTGAGTCGGGGACAGGGGCCCTCCCCCGCTATGGCTACACCTTC.

The rearrangement links TRBV7-2 to TRBJ2-5, with 12 nucleotides matching TRBD2. The CDR3 loop spans 14 amino acids. Trimming took 5 bases from V and 5 from J; bases not matched to a gene: 3. Looked up from germline, CDR1 is SGHTA and CDR2 is FQGNSA. The CDR3 coding sequence is TGTGCCAGCAGCCGAGGGACTAGCGGGGAGACCCAGTACTTC. Amino acids: CASSRGTSGETQYF.

The chain is built from TRBV7-2 and TRBJ2-3; D not certain. This CDR3 has 16 residues. V lost 1 base to trimming and J lost 0 bases, with 11 bases between them. Germline V CDR1 and CDR2: SGHTA, FQGNSA. CDR3 loop: CASSLEAPASTDTQYF. As DNA, the CDR3 is TGTGCCAGCAGCTTAGAAGCTCCTGCTAGCACAGATACGCAGTATTTT.

The chain joins TRBV5-4 to TRBJ1-2, with 9 bases identical to TRBD1. J gave up 2 bases and V 8 bases, and 4 bases lay outside the gene matches. CDR1 and CDR2 (germline): SGHNT, YYREEE (reference sequence). The CDR3 loop spans 13 amino acids. The CDR3 bases are TGTGCCAGTTGGACAGGGGCGAACTATGGCTACACCTTC. Amino acids: CASWTGANYGYTF.

There are a few counts of this clonotype. V usage is TRBV5-5 and J usage is TRBJ1-1, with D possibly TRBD1 on 6 matching bases. Germline-derived CDR1 and CDR2 are SGHKS and YYEKEE (reference sequence). The CDR3 contains 12 residues. V dropped 4 bases and J dropped 11 bases, with 15 bases sitting between them. The CDR3 region is CASSPPGDIAFF. The DNA for the CDR3 is TGTGCCAGCAGCCCGCCTGGGGACATTGCTTTCTTT.